These 29 T cell receptor beta chains share one sample of origin, sequenced in a study of blood T cells in healthy people across ages. A second PCR of roughly 6 to 12 cycles used a sample-barcoded 5' primer and a J-beta primer mix. TCRdb itself ran the 5' RACE reads through MiXCR, one entry per CDR3 protein. Of about 400,000 distinct CDR3 sequences detected, approximately 51% appear once; the ten largest clones hold roughly 51%. The sample comprised blood. The receptors shown here come from a man in his fifties or sixties in good health.

The J gene is TRBJ2-3, the V gene TRBV4-2, with a tentative D call TRBD2 (6 bases). The CDR3 loop spans 16 amino acids. V dropped 1 base and J dropped 3 bases, with 14 bases sitting between them. In germline, CDR1 is LGHNA, CDR2 YNFKEQ. CDR3 loop: CASSQASGRGTDTQYF. The CDR3 DNA reads as TGTGCCAGCAGCCAAGCATCTGGACGGGGGACAGATACGCAGTATTTT.

This clonotype was seen a few times. The CDR3 sequence: CASSQDIGEASNEQFF. The CDR3 DNA reads as TGCGCCAGCAGCCAAGATATCGGGGAGGCCTCTAATGAGCAGTTCTTC. V gene TRBV4-3 combines with J gene TRBJ2-1, with D maybe TRBD2 (6 bases). V lost 0 bases, J lost 7 bases, and 16 bases lay in between. The CDR3 runs 16 residues. Per germline, CDR1 LGHNA and CDR2 YSLEER.

This clonotype showed up just a few times. This sequence joins TRBV6-2 or TRBV6-3 and TRBJ2-1; 7 bases map to TRBD1. Unmatched junction bases numbered 9, after V lost 6 bases and J lost 7 bases. The CDR3 sequence is 14 residues long. Germline CDR1 MNHEY, CDR2 SVGEGT. The CDR3 DNA is TGTGCCAGCAGGAGACAGGGACAGACAAATGAGCAGTTCTTC. Translating it yields CASRRQGQTNEQFF.

The V and J genes are TRBV24-1 and TRBJ2-5; no clear D. CDR3 size: 12 residues. Germline loops: CDR1 KGHDR, CDR2 SFDVKD. Trimming pared 7 bases from V and 5 bases from J, leaving 10 bases between. DNA of the CDR3: TGTGCCACCAGGGTGGGCGACGAGACCCAGTACTTC. It codes for CATRVGDETQYF.

The chain combines TRBV10-3 with TRBJ2-1; the match to TRBD2 covers 16 bases. This CDR3 contains 16 residues. V trimming: 6 bases; J trimming: 6 bases; junction bases outside the gene matches: 5. Germline CDR1 ENHRY, CDR2 SYGVKD. Written as DNA, the CDR3 is TGTGCCATCAGCGGGACTAGCGGGAGGGCGGTCAATGAGCAGTTCTTC. Protein sequence: CAISGTSGRAVNEQFF.

With respect to this clonotype: One end of the junction is discordant with germline, which a read error may explain. Here the CDR3 DNA reads TGCGCCAGCGGCCAAGATCAGTATGAGCAGTACTTC. It translates to CASGQDQYEQYF. The rearrangement uses TRBV4-3 and TRBJ2-7; no clear D gene. Looked up from germline, CDR1 is LGHNA and CDR2 is YSLEER. This CDR3 region has 12 residues.

This clonotype was found many times. The V call is TRBV29-1, the J call TRBJ2-5; D is unclear. CDR1 and CDR2 from the germline V gene are SQVTM and ANQGSEA. This CDR3 is built from 11 residues. The V and J ends lost 4 bases and 2 bases respectively, with 5 bases between them. The DNA of the CDR3 is TGCAGCGTTGGAGAACAAGAGACCCAGTACTTC. It translates to CSVGEQETQYF. Looking up the rest from reference TRBV29-1 and TRBJ2-5 gives the full variable domain: SAVISQKPSRDICQRGTSLTIQCQVDSQVTMMFWYRQQPGQSLTLIATANQGSEATYESGFVIDKFPISRPNLTFSTLTVSNMSPEDSSIYLCSVGEQETQYFGPGTRLLVL.

This clonotype was seen ten or more times. J is TRBJ2-7 and V is TRBV6-2 or TRBV6-3, with 9 bases lining up with TRBD2. V lost 1 base to trimming and J lost 1 base; unmatched junction nucleotides: 5. The CDR3 contains 16 residues. The germline V gene encodes CDR1 MNHEY and CDR2 SVGEGT. Here the CDR3 reads CASSYLSSGASYEQYF. CDR3 bases: TGTGCCAGCAGTTACTTATCTAGCGGGGCTTCCTACGAGCAGTACTTC.

V and J are TRBV10-2 and TRBJ1-2, with unresolved D. Trimming took off 7 bases at V and 6 bases at J, with 12 bases between the two ends. Germline CDR1 is WSHSY and CDR2 is SAAADI. The CDR3 totals 12 residues. CDR3: CASNEGYNGYTF. The CDR3 DNA reads TGCGCCAGCAACGAGGGTTACAATGGCTACACCTTC.

This clonotype has more than one count but fewer than ten. This chain uses TRBV27 with TRBJ2-4; 10 bases agree with TRBD2. The assigned J gene may be wrong: the sequence end matches TRBJ2-7 better. The CDR3 is made up of 16 amino acids. The germline gives CDR1 MNHEY, CDR2 SMNVEV (reference sequence). CDR3 DNA sequence: TGTGCCAGCAGGGGTTCGGGACTAGCGAGAGGCTACGAGCAGTACTTC. Amino acids: CASRGSGLARGYEQYF.

The J gene is TRBJ2-1, the V gene TRBV20-1, with 7 bases that match TRBD2. This CDR3 has 14 residues. The J segment lost 8 bases and the V segment lost 6 bases, leaving 13 bases of the junction unmatched. Germline V gene data show CDR1 as DFQATT and CDR2 as SNEGSKA (reference sequence). The CDR3 nucleotides read TGCAGTGCGCCCGGAACTAGCGACTTGGATGAGCAGTTCTTC. Protein sequence: CSAPGTSDLDEQFF.

Turning to this clonotype: One base away lies a much larger clone, so this may be a sequencing read error. This chain links TRBV7-2 with TRBJ2-5; 13 nucleotides match TRBD2. V was pared by 5 bases and J by 4 bases, with 13 bases of the junction left unmatched. CDR1 SGHTA and CDR2 FQGNSA come from the germline V gene. The CDR3 is 18 amino acids. CDR3 bases: TGTGCCAGCAGCCCGCAGACTAGCGGGGGGCCATACCGAGAGACCCAGTACTTC. Translation gives CASSPQTSGGPYRETQYF.

This clonotype was seen at least ten times. The gene calls are TRBV24-1 and TRBJ2-3, with 8 bases lining up with TRBD1. From germline, CDR1 is KGHDR and CDR2 SFDVKD. V trimming: 5 bases; J trimming: 6 bases; junction bases outside the gene matches: 9. This CDR3 is built from 15 residues. This chain's CDR3 is CATSATGGGLDTQYF. CDR3 bases: TGTGCCACCAGTGCAACAGGGGGTGGGTTGGATACGCAGTATTTT.

In the case of this clonotype: Given a much more abundant clone one base away, this may be a read error. V is TRBV28 and J is TRBJ2-1; D is uncertain. The CDR3 has 13 residues. The V gene's germline CDR1 is MDHEN and CDR2 SYDVKM. This CDR3 is CVSSSLAYNEQFF. The CDR3 DNA reads as TGTGTCAGCAGTTCCCTAGCCTACAATGAGCAGTTCTTC.

J is TRBJ2-1 and V is TRBV20-1, with D unclear. The CDR3 length is 12 residues. V lost 4 bases and J lost 4, with 8 bases in between. Germline loops: CDR1 DFQATT, CDR2 SNEGSKA (reference sequence). The chain's CDR3 is CSATLQYNEQFF. CDR3 DNA: TGCAGTGCTACCTTACAGTACAATGAGCAGTTCTTC.

The gene calls are TRBV20-1 and TRBJ2-4, with a possible D match to TRBD1 (6 bases). Germline V gene data show CDR1 as DFQATT and CDR2 as SNEGSKA (reference sequence). V dropped 3 bases and J dropped 13 bases, with 16 bases sitting between them. This CDR3 is 12 amino acids long. The CDR3 loop reads CSARGHLVEQYF. CDR3 nucleotide sequence: TGCAGTGCTAGGGGACACTTGGTTGAGCAGTACTTC.

As regards this clonotype: An end of the junction does not agree with germline; a read error may underlie this. V and J are TRBV27 and TRBJ2-1; 10 nucleotides line up with TRBD1. CDR3 length: 17 amino acids. From germline, CDR1 is MNHEY and CDR2 SMNVEV (reference sequence). The CDR3 region is CAGSFSRTGGTYNEQFF. CDR3 DNA sequence: TGTGCCGGCAGTTTCTCCAGGACAGGGGGTACCTACAATGAGCAGTTCTTC.

V and J are TRBV7-2 and TRBJ1-5; D is unresolved. V gave up 2 bases and J gave up 7 bases, with 9 bases separating them. This CDR3 spans 13 amino acids. Germline V gene data show CDR1 as SGHTA and CDR2 as FQGNSA. CDR3 region: CASSLRSLQPQHF. The CDR3 DNA reads as TGTGCCAGCAGCTTACGGTCCTTGCAGCCCCAGCATTTT. Full variable domain (rest looked up from reference TRBV7-2 and TRBJ1-5): GAGVSQSPSNKVTEKGKDVELRCDPISGHTALYWYRQSLGQGLEFLIYFQGNSAPDKSGLPSDRFSAERTGGSVSTLTIQRTQQEDSAVYLCASSLRSLQPQHFGDGTRLSIL.

This clonotype was seen more than once but under ten times. The gene calls are TRBV5-1 and TRBJ2-1; 8 bases match TRBD1. Germline loops: CDR1 SGHRS, CDR2 YFSETQ. The junction had 2 bases not matched to a gene; V was cut back by 1 base and J by 5 bases. The CDR3 is made up of 14 amino acids. DNA for the CDR3: TGCGCCAGCAGCTTGACAGGGGGTGACAATGAGCAGTTCTTC. Translating it yields CASSLTGGDNEQFF.

This clonotype showed up just a few times. A much larger clone sits a single nucleotide away, making a read error possible. V is TRBV6-2 or TRBV6-3 and J is TRBJ2-1, with 8 bases fitting TRBD2. Trimming at V came to 2 bases and at J to 8 bases, leaving 8 bases not matched to a gene. CDR1 and CDR2 from the germline V gene are MNHEY and SVGEGT. The CDR3 runs 15 residues. The CDR3 nucleotides are TGTGCCAGCAGTTACGGCCGAGCGGGAGTGGATGAGCAGTTCTTC. Its protein product is CASSYGRAGVDEQFF.

The chain uses TRBV18 and TRBJ2-5; 9 bases agree with TRBD1. The V gene end was trimmed by 2 bases and the J gene end by 11 bases; junction bases not matched to a gene: 15. There are 16 residues in the CDR3. CDR1 and CDR2 (germline): KGHSH, LQKENI. The CDR3 protein is CASSPERTGAYNEQYF. DNA of the CDR3: TGTGCCAGCTCACCAGAACGGACAGGGGCTTACAATGAGCAGTACTTC.

This clonotype was counted a few times. The chain links TRBV11-2 to TRBJ2-6; the D gene could be TRBD1 or TRBD2 (5 bases each). The germline V gene encodes CDR1 SGHAT and CDR2 FQNNGV. V lost 3 bases and J 1 base, leaving 16 bases between the germline ends. This CDR3 has 18 residues. The CDR3 nucleotides read TGTGCCAGCAGCTTTCACGGGACCCTATCTTCTGGGGCCAACGTCCTGACTTTC. This encodes CASSFHGTLSSGANVLTF.

The chain has TRBV12-3 or TRBV12-4 and TRBJ2-7; D possibly corresponds to TRBD1 (7 bases). Trimming removed 7 bases from V and 0 bases from J, with 13 bases in between. This CDR3 spans 14 amino acids. For the CDR3, the DNA is TGTGCCAGCACCTCAGGGGGGACCTCCTACGAGCAGTACTTC. As protein: CASTSGGTSYEQYF.

Turning to this clonotype: The junction shows a germline mismatch at one end, possibly a read error. V is TRBV7-2 and J is TRBJ1-4; 10 bases match TRBD1. The CDR3 spans 14 residues. In germline, CDR1 is SGHTA, CDR2 FQGNSA. The CDR3 DNA reads as TGTGCTAGCAGACCAGACAGGGGGCATGGAAAACTGTTTTTT. Its protein is CASRPDRGHGKLFF.

This clonotype turned up a few times. The rearrangement uses TRBV29-1 and TRBJ1-2, with 9 bases fitting TRBD1. The CDR3 extends over 14 amino acids. Germline CDR1 is SQVTM and CDR2 is ANQGSEA. V gave up 0 bases and J gave up 6 bases; unmatched junction bases: 5. CDR3 nucleotides: TGCAGCGTTGAAGATCTTTGGGACAGGGATGGCTACACCTTC. It specifies CSVEDLWDRDGYTF.

This rearrangement joins TRBV4-2 to TRBJ2-1, with 8 bases that match TRBD2. CDR3 size: 16 residues. Unmatched junction bases numbered 7, after V lost 0 bases and J lost 6 bases. Germline CDR1 is LGHNA and CDR2 is YNFKEQ. CDR3 nucleotides: TGTGCCAGCAGCCAAGACATTTCGGGGGGGCGCAATGAGCAGTTCTTC. Translation: CASSQDISGGRNEQFF.

The chain carries TRBV20-1 and TRBJ2-7; a possible D gene is TRBD1 (5 bases). CDR1 and CDR2 (germline): DFQATT, SNEGSKA (reference sequence). The CDR3 covers 14 residues. Between the trimmed V and J ends, which lost 6 bases and 3 bases, there was a span of 18 bases. Written as DNA, the CDR3 is TGCAGTGCCGGAGATGTGCAGGGCGGCTACGAGCAGTACTTC. It yields the protein CSAGDVQGGYEQYF.

V is TRBV7-2 and J is TRBJ2-3; D is perhaps TRBD2 (6 bases). Trimming took 5 bases from V and 6 from J, leaving 18 bases between them. Germline CDR1 and CDR2: SGHTA and FQGNSA. The CDR3 is made up of 15 amino acids. For the CDR3, the DNA is TGTGCCAGCAGCCCAGCGGGCCACGGTGGGGATACGCAGTATTTT. Amino acids: CASSPAGHGGDTQYF.

The sample holds a few counts of this clonotype. The chain couples TRBV20-1 to TRBJ1-2; D possibly corresponds to TRBD1 (5 bases). Germline lookup yields CDR1 DFQATT and CDR2 SNEGSKA (reference sequence). The CDR3 length is 13 residues. V gave up 5 bases and J gave up 3 bases, with 13 bases separating them. The CDR3 loop is CSADSPRHYGYTF. CDR3 sequence (DNA): TGCAGTGCTGACAGCCCCCGGCACTATGGCTACACCTTC.